The T cell receptor beta chain under discussion was sequenced for a study of T-cell reconstitution after alpha-beta-depleted transplantation in children. General observations from the study: T-cell counts and diversity at one year following transplant were attributed mainly to newly produced T cells.

Unique molecular identifiers featured in how the TCRbeta library was prepared. TCRdb re-called the PCR reads with MiXCR, one entry per CDR3 protein. The top ten hold roughly 2% of the sample, which has approximately 500,000 distinct CDR3 sequences, approximately 10% seen once. Comment on this clonotype: The target antigen is unknown. Possible read error: a much larger clone is one base away.

In germline, CDR1 is KGHDR, CDR2 SFDVKD. The CDR3 has 15 residues. This sample comprised PBMCs, obtained before TCRalphabeta/CD19-depleted stem cell transplant. The chain joins TRBV24-1 to TRBJ2-1; 9 positions agree with TRBD2. The source of this sequence is a child aged 2 to 9 with inherited bone marrow failure, due to receive a stem cell transplant. The CDR3 nucleotides are TGTACCACCAGTGATACTGAGCGGGAGGTTTATGAGCAGTTCTTC. Its translation: CTTSDTEREVYEQFF.